The 28 T cell receptor beta chains below come from one sample, sequenced in a study of cytotoxic CD8 clonotypes in ibrutinib-treated CLL (dated by TCRdb to 2020 to 2022). Sample time point, as interpreted from the label and publication: more than 10 months on ibrutinib. The method behind the library was the immunoSEQ multiplex PCR assay. Here the immuneACCESS table is served through TCRdb, limited to in-frame sequences with V and J called. Missing clones are a known gap in these copies; in checked studies unresolved V genes cover under half, and the rest lacks a known reason. Across this sample there are tens of thousands of clones, with 60% to 80% seen only once. The ten largest make up roughly 14% of the sample. This specimen consisted of PBMCs, obtained after 12 months of ibrutinib treatment. Receptors were obtained from a human donor with chronic lymphocytic leukemia.

The chain couples TRBV11-2 to TRBJ2-7; 8 bases align to TRBD2. Trimming removed 2 bases from V and 6 bases from J; junction bases left unmatched: 12. This CDR3 region has 16 residues. Germline CDR1 reads SGHAT; CDR2 reads FQNNGV. As DNA, the CDR3 is TGTGCCAGCAGCTTAATACCCCTAGCGGGTGCGACCGAGCAGTACTTC. Its translation is CASSLIPLAGATEQYF.

V usage is TRBV23-1 and J usage is TRBJ1-1; D is possibly TRBD1 (6 bases). TRBV23-1 is given ORF status, its function remaining uncertain. With 3 bases removed from V and 0 bases from J, the gap between germline ends came to 17 bases. The CDR3 runs 17 residues. The CDR3 loop reads CASSHTGQPDMNTEAFF. The CDR3 coding sequence is TGCGCCAGCAGTCACACCGGACAGCCCGATATGAACACTGAAGCTTTCTTT.

This chain connects TRBV27 to TRBJ2-1, with D maybe TRBD1 (6 bases). V was pared by 6 bases and J by 7 bases, with 10 bases between. This CDR3 region has 12 residues. The germline CDR1 and CDR2 sequences are MNHEY and SMNVEV (reference sequence). CDR3 sequence (DNA): TGTGCCAGCAGCCGGACAGAGAATGAGCAGTTCTTC. This sequence encodes CASSRTENEQFF.

Here the CDR3 DNA reads TGTGCCAGTAGTACCCTAATCGTGGGGACCGGGGCCAACGTCCTGACTTTC. Protein: CASSTLIVGTGANVLTF. This chain joins TRBV19 and TRBJ2-6; D is possibly TRBD1 or TRBD2 (5 bases each). Deletions cut 4 bases from V and 4 bases from J, with 17 bases between. CDR1 and CDR2 from the germline V gene are LNHDA and SQIVND (reference sequence). The CDR3 has 17 residues.

As concerns this clone: One end of the junction varies from germline; a read error may be responsible. The V call is TRBV7-2, the J call TRBJ1-4; D may be TRBD1 (5 bases). The CDR3 covers 15 residues. Per germline, CDR1 SGHTA and CDR2 FQGNSA. The CDR3 loop reads CASSQDSGGYEKLFF. In DNA form, the CDR3 reads TGCGCCAGCAGCCAAGATTCGGGGGGTTATGAAAAACTGTTTTTT.

This sequence joins TRBV2 and TRBJ1-1; D gene uncertain. The V and J ends lost 0 bases and 0 bases respectively, with 8 bases between them. Germline V gene lookup returns CDR1 SNHLY and CDR2 FYNNEI. CDR3 length: 15 amino acids. CDR3 in DNA: TGTGCCAGCAGTGAAGCCGGCCGGGTGAACACTGAAGCTTTCTTT. Translation: CASSEAGRVNTEAFF.

This clone was observed a few times. The V and J genes are TRBV11-3 and TRBJ2-1; perhaps TRBD2 as D (5 bases). CDR3 length: 13 residues. V was trimmed by 1 base and J by 10 bases, leaving 11 bases between them. Germline assignment: CDR1 SGHNT and CDR2 YENEEA. The CDR3 bases are TGTGCCAGCAGCTTAGGTATCTTAGCGGAGCAGTTCTTC. Protein product: CASSLGILAEQFF.

This chain joins TRBV29-1 and TRBJ2-1, with D unresolved. The CDR3 spans 12 residues. Between the trimmed V and J ends, which lost 4 bases and 7 bases, there was a span of 11 bases. Germline CDR1 reads SQVTM; CDR2 reads ANQGSEA. CDR3 bases: TGCAGCGTTGGAGTAGCTGGGAATGAGCAGTTCTTC. Translating gives CSVGVAGNEQFF.

This clone was counted between two and nine times. The V and J genes are TRBV7-2 and TRBJ1-4; 8 bases are a match to TRBD1. The CDR3 loop spans 15 amino acids. Germline CDR1 reads SGHTA; CDR2 reads FQGNSA. The trim removed 5 bases at V and 5 bases at J, leaving 7 bases unmatched. CDR3 sequence reads: CASSRLTGDNEKLFF. Here the CDR3 DNA reads TGTGCCAGCAGCCGATTGACAGGGGACAATGAAAAACTGTTTTTT.

The table lists this clone with a few counts. The V gene is TRBV7-9, the J gene TRBJ2-5; perhaps TRBD2 as D (6 bases). V lost 5 bases and J 7 bases, leaving 17 bases between the germline ends. This CDR3 has 14 residues. CDR1 and CDR2 from the germline V gene are SEHNR and FQNEAQ (reference sequence). The CDR3 reads CASSGGSARGTQYF. The CDR3 region has the DNA TGTGCCAGCAGCGGGGGGAGTGCTCGTGGGACCCAGTACTTC.

The genes are TRBV5-6 and TRBJ2-2; 7 bases agree with TRBD1. CDR1 and CDR2 from the germline V gene are SGHDT and YYEEEE. The V gene end was trimmed by 1 base and the J gene end by 6 bases; junction bases not matched to a gene: 3. The length of the CDR3 is 14 residues. The CDR3 nucleotides are TGTGCCAGCAGCTTGTCCCAGGGGGCCGGGGAGCTGTTTTTT. Amino acids: CASSLSQGAGELFF.

This chain links TRBV5-1 with TRBJ2-5; D call uncertain. V lost 0 bases, J lost 5 bases, and 11 bases lay in between. The CDR3 spans 14 residues. Germline CDR1 reads SGHRS; CDR2 reads YFSETQ. The DNA of the CDR3 is TGCGCCAGCAGCTTGGTCCGAGTGGAGGAGACCCAGTACTTC. Amino acid sequence: CASSLVRVEETQYF.

This clone turned up a few times. The chain couples TRBV2 to TRBJ2-2, with unresolved D. V was trimmed by 7 bases and J by 3 bases, leaving 9 bases between them. This CDR3 contains 13 residues. Germline-derived CDR1 and CDR2 are SNHLY and FYNNEI. Written as DNA, the CDR3 is TGTGCCAGCAATACTCAGGACACCGGGGAGCTGTTTTTT. This sequence encodes CASNTQDTGELFF.

The chain is built from TRBV5-1 and TRBJ2-1, with D unclear. V was trimmed by 1 base and J by 0 bases, leaving 11 bases between them. Germline assignment: CDR1 SGHRS and CDR2 YFSETQ. There are 16 residues in the CDR3. CDR3 coding DNA: TGCGCCAGCAGCTTGCAGGAGACGAGCTCCTACAATGAGCAGTTCTTC. It is translated as CASSLQETSSYNEQFF.

This chain connects TRBV7-2 to TRBJ2-7; D unclear. Germline CDR1 and CDR2: SGHTA and FQGNSA. The V end was cut by 5 bases, the J end by 0 bases, with 8 bases between. This CDR3 is built from 13 residues. CDR3 protein: CASSLRDSYEQYF. In nucleotides, the CDR3 is TGTGCCAGCAGCCTGAGAGACTCCTACGAGCAGTACTTC.

This CDR3 reads CASSPAAGGQGEQFF. The CDR3 DNA sequence: TGTGCCAGCAGCCCTGCCGCGGGAGGCCAGGGTGAGCAGTTCTTC. The chain recombines TRBV7-2 with TRBJ2-1; 8 nucleotides agree with TRBD2. Germline-derived CDR1 and CDR2 are SGHTA and FQGNSA. This CDR3 is 15 amino acids long. The J segment lost 9 bases and the V segment lost 5 bases, leaving 12 bases of the junction unmatched.

The chain links TRBV7-6 to TRBJ2-2; D remains unclear. CDR3 length: 15 amino acids. The germline gives CDR1 SGHVS, CDR2 FNYEAQ. The germline V and J ends were trimmed by 6 bases and 4 bases, with 15 bases remaining between them. The CDR3 region is CASRFEAAFTGELFF. DNA of the CDR3: TGTGCCAGCAGATTTGAGGCGGCATTCACCGGGGAGCTGTTTTTT. Drawing the rest from reference TRBV7-6 and TRBJ2-2, the complete variable domain is GAGVSQSPRYKVTKRGQDVALRCDPISGHVSLYWYRQALGQGPEFLTYFNYEAQQDKSGLPNDRFSAERPEGSISTLTIQRTEQRDSAMYRCASRFEAAFTGELFFGEGSRLTVL.

The CDR3 region is CASSVRGEQPQHF. The CDR3 DNA sequence: TGCGCCAGCAGCGTTAGGGGAGAGCAGCCCCAGCATTTT. This sequence joins TRBV5-1 and TRBJ1-5, with TRBD1 as a possible D gene (5 bases). Trimming left V 4 bases short and J 7 bases short, with 12 bases between. The CDR3 has 13 amino acids. Germline-derived CDR1 and CDR2 are SGHRS and YFSETQ.

The chain uses TRBV10-1 and TRBJ2-2; a weak D match, TRBD2 (6 bases). Germline values: CDR1 WNHNN, CDR2 SYGVQD (reference sequence). Trimming cost V 2 bases and J 6 bases, with 13 bases left between them. The CDR3 sequence is 15 residues long. Here the CDR3 DNA reads TGCGCCAGCAGTGAGGCCGGGGGAAGGGCCGGGGAGCTGTTTTTT. Translated: CASSEAGGRAGELFF.

The count of this clone is one. The chain joins TRBV29-1 to TRBJ1-1; 10 nucleotides match TRBD1. CDR1 is SQVTM and CDR2 is ANQGSEA in the germline V gene. V dropped 6 bases and J dropped 5; count of bases not matched to a gene: 9. The CDR3 consists of 14 residues. The DNA of the CDR3 is TGCAGCGTGGGACGGGACAGGGGAAGTACTGAAGCTTTCTTT. Translation gives CSVGRDRGSTEAFF.

The table lists this clone with a few counts. This chain connects TRBV21-1 to TRBJ1-2. TRBV21-1 has pseudogene status. The CDR3 is 13 residues long. CDR3 in DNA: TGTGCCAGCAGCAAAGAGGCCAGCTATGGCTACACCTTC. Protein product: CASSKEASYGYTF.

The chain links TRBV29-1 to TRBJ1-1, with D hard to call. The CDR3 contains 11 residues. V shed 6 bases and J shed 4 bases, with 9 bases lying between them. Looked up from germline, CDR1 is SQVTM and CDR2 is ANQGSEA. CDR3 DNA: TGCAGCGTGAGTACAGTCACTGAAGCTTTCTTT. The encoded protein is CSVSTVTEAFF. Variable domain in full (rest from reference TRBV29-1 and TRBJ1-1): SAVISQKPSRDICQRGTSLTIQCQVDSQVTMMFWYRQQPGQSLTLIATANQGSEATYESGFVIDKFPISRPNLTFSTLTVSNMSPEDSSIYLCSVSTVTEAFFGQGTRLTVV.

The V and J genes are TRBV29-1 and TRBJ2-6, with D possibly being TRBD1 (6 bases). The germline V and J ends were trimmed by 7 bases and 0 bases, with 16 bases remaining between them. Germline CDR1 and CDR2: SQVTM and ANQGSEA. This CDR3 is built from 16 residues. The CDR3, as DNA: TGCAGCGCCGCCCGGGACACAAACTCTGGGGCCAACGTCCTGACTTTC. Its protein is CSAARDTNSGANVLTF. The entire variable domain, with the rest obtained from reference TRBV29-1 and TRBJ2-6, is as follows: SAVISQKPSRDICQRGTSLTIQCQVDSQVTMMFWYRQQPGQSLTLIATANQGSEATYESGFVIDKFPISRPNLTFSTLTVSNMSPEDSSIYLCSAARDTNSGANVLTFGAGSRLTVL.

V is TRBV29-1 and J is TRBJ1-1; unclear D gene. V was trimmed by 1 base and J by 5 bases, leaving 11 bases between them. The V gene's germline CDR1 is SQVTM and CDR2 ANQGSEA. The CDR3 runs to 13 residues. CDR3 nucleotide sequence: TGCAGCGTTGAAGGCCGGTACGGGACTGAAGCTTTCTTT. It encodes CSVEGRYGTEAFF.

The chain couples TRBV5-1 to TRBJ1-1, with D possibly being TRBD1 (6 bases). CDR3 length: 16 amino acids. V was cut by 0 bases and J by 0 bases, with 12 bases left in between. CDR1 and CDR2 (germline): SGHRS, YFSETQ. CDR3 nucleotide sequence: TGCGCCAGCAGCTTGGCCATGGGGGCTATGAACACTGAAGCTTTCTTT. Amino acid sequence: CASSLAMGAMNTEAFF.

The chain carries TRBV4-1 and TRBJ2-5; possibly TRBD1 for D (6 bases). Germline-derived CDR1 and CDR2 are MGHRA and YSYEKL. V dropped 4 bases and J dropped 2 bases, with 11 bases sitting between them. The CDR3 covers 14 residues. Here the CDR3 reads CASSPGTPQETQYF. The DNA for the CDR3 is TGCGCCAGCAGCCCGGGGACACCACAAGAGACCCAGTACTTC.

In its sample, this clone was seen a few times. The chain employs TRBV15 and TRBJ1-2; D is ambiguous. CDR1 LNHNV and CDR2 YYDKDF come from the germline V gene (reference sequence). The length of the CDR3 is 15 residues. The V gene lost 0 bases and the J gene lost 8 bases, with 16 bases spanning the gap. The CDR3 sequence: CATSRDATLSRGYTF. The CDR3 DNA reads as TGTGCCACCAGCAGAGATGCAACTCTATCGAGGGGCTACACCTTC.

The rearrangement joins TRBV29-1 to TRBJ1-2; TRBD1 agrees at 7 bases. V lost 5 bases, J lost 6 bases, and 3 bases stayed unmatched. Germline values: CDR1 SQVTM, CDR2 ANQGSEA. The CDR3 consists of 11 residues. The CDR3 region is CSVTGEDGYTF. CDR3 coding DNA: TGCAGCGTTACAGGGGAAGATGGCTACACCTTC. The whole variable domain, remainder taken from reference TRBV29-1 and TRBJ1-2, is SAVISQKPSRDICQRGTSLTIQCQVDSQVTMMFWYRQQPGQSLTLIATANQGSEATYESGFVIDKFPISRPNLTFSTLTVSNMSPEDSSIYLCSVTGEDGYTFGSGTRLTVV.